These 16 T cell receptor beta chains originate from one sample sequenced in a study of T-cell reconstitution after alpha-beta-depleted transplantation in children. Unique molecular identifiers were incorporated during preparation of the TCRbeta library. Each CDR3 protein is one row after TCRdb ran MiXCR on the PCR reads. The sample carries 450,000 to 600,000 distinct CDR3 sequences, 10% to 15% recorded once. This specimen consisted of PBMCs, mostly from graft donor cells, obtained 360 days after TCRalphabeta/CD19-depleted stem cell transplant. These receptors were collected from a male patient between 10 and 17 years old who had a stem cell transplant for acute myeloid leukemia, so the T cells may come from the graft donor.

The chain has TRBV4-1 and TRBJ2-7, with D maybe TRBD1 (5 bases). In germline, CDR1 is MGHRA, CDR2 YSYEKL. V lost 0 bases and J lost 3, with 15 bases in between. This CDR3 contains 16 residues. The CDR3 DNA sequence: TGCGCCAGCAGCCAAGATAGCCAGGGTGCCATCTACGAGCAGTACTTC. It codes for CASSQDSQGAIYEQYF.

In regard to this clonotype: It is likely a read error, because the conserved phenylalanine at the end of the CDR3 is missing. This chain joins TRBV7-2 and TRBJ2-2; D is perhaps TRBD1 or TRBD2 (5 bases each). The V end was cut by 1 base, the J end by 3 bases, with 15 bases between. There are 17 residues in the CDR3. Germline V gene sequence: CDR1 SGHTA, CDR2 FQGNSA. The CDR3 bases are TGTGCCAGCAGCTTAGTGAGGTGGATGGGGGACACCGGGGAGCTGTTTTGT. Protein: CASSLVRWMGDTGELFC.

Ten or more counts support this clonotype. This chain uses TRBV12-3 or TRBV12-4 with TRBJ2-2, with D tentatively TRBD2 (5 bases). V was clipped by 3 bases and J by 0 bases, with 11 bases between them. This CDR3 is 16 amino acids long. CDR3 in amino acids: CASSFVGLTNTGELFF. The DNA of the CDR3 is TGTGCCAGCAGTTTTGTTGGACTGACGAACACCGGGGAGCTGTTTTTT.

This clonotype was recorded at least ten times. The chain links TRBV19 to TRBJ2-7, with D maybe TRBD1 (6 bases). Trimming took 6 bases from V and 4 from J, leaving 19 bases between them. The CDR3 has 15 residues. CDR1 is LNHDA and CDR2 is SQIVND in the germline V gene (reference sequence). The CDR3 region has the DNA TGTGCCAGTAGACGCCAGTCGGACAGCTATTACGAGCAGTACTTC. Protein product: CASRRQSDSYYEQYF.

This clonotype was seen more than once but under ten times. V gene TRBV21-1 combines with J gene TRBJ2-5; the table names TRBD1, a call not compared with the DNA. TRBV21-1 is a known pseudogene. CDR3 length: 14 residues. The CDR3 spells CASSRDRGEETQYF. DNA of the CDR3: TGTGCCAGCAGCCGGGACAGGGGAGAAGAGACCCAGTACTTC.

This clonotype was counted between two and nine times. The V gene is TRBV29-1, the J gene TRBJ2-1; D unresolved. This CDR3 has 13 amino acids. Germline V lookup: CDR1 SQVTM, CDR2 ANQGSEA. V was trimmed by 4 bases and J by 0 bases, leaving 7 bases between them. The DNA of the CDR3 is TGCAGCGTTGTTTGGGGCTCCTACAATGAGCAGTTCTTC. Translation gives CSVVWGSYNEQFF.

This chain joins TRBV28 and TRBJ2-3; maybe TRBD2 (6 bases). The ends were cut back, 6 bases at V and 6 bases at J, with 10 bases in the middle. Looked up from germline, CDR1 is MDHEN and CDR2 is SYDVKM. This CDR3 contains 12 residues. The CDR3 DNA reads TGTGCCAGCAGGCCGGGGGTGGATACGCAGTATTTT. The encoded protein is CASRPGVDTQYF.

This clonotype was observed a few times. This rearrangement joins TRBV9 to TRBJ2-5, with a weak D call TRBD2 (7 bases). CDR3 length: 16 amino acids. V dropped 4 bases and J dropped 4 bases, with 20 bases sitting between them. Looked up from germline, CDR1 is SGDLS and CDR2 is YYNGEE. The CDR3 sequence is CASSSHFRGGGETQYF. CDR3 DNA sequence: TGTGCCAGCAGCTCACACTTCAGGGGAGGGGGAGAGACCCAGTACTTC. Complete variable domain (other parts from reference TRBV9 and TRBJ2-5): DSGVTQTPKHLITATGQRVTLRCSPRSGDLSVYWYQQSLDQGLQFLIQYYNGEERAKGNILERFSAQQFPDLHSELNLSSLELGDSALYFCASSSHFRGGGETQYFGPGTRLLVL.

Only a few counts were recorded for this clonotype. The chain links TRBV20-1 to TRBJ2-1, with 7 bases aligning to TRBD2. After removal of 5 bases from V and 6 bases from J, the junction contained 7 bases not matched to a gene. Germline assignment: CDR1 DFQATT and CDR2 SNEGSKA (reference sequence). The length of the CDR3 is 13 residues. The CDR3 loop reads CSAPSGTSNEQFF. The CDR3 DNA is TGCAGTGCTCCGAGCGGGACCTCCAATGAGCAGTTCTTC.

Only a few counts were recorded for this clonotype. This chain uses TRBV10-3 with TRBJ2-7, with D maybe TRBD2 (5 bases). Trimming shortened V by 6 bases and J by 4 bases, and 13 bases separated the two germline ends. Germline values: CDR1 ENHRY, CDR2 SYGVKD. The length of the CDR3 is 13 residues. CDR3 nucleotide sequence: TGTGCCATCAGGATAGCTCGGGGATACGAGCAGTACTTC. Translation: CAIRIARGYEQYF.

The J gene is TRBJ1-5, the V gene TRBV30, with unresolved D. CDR1 GTSNPN and CDR2 SVGIG come from the germline V gene (reference sequence). V lost 1 base, J lost 6 bases, and 10 bases lay in between. The CDR3 runs to 13 residues. CDR3: CAWSASSSQPQHF. The CDR3 DNA reads as TGTGCCTGGAGTGCCTCCTCAAGTCAGCCCCAGCATTTT.

This clonotype was counted at least ten times. The gene calls are TRBV9 and TRBJ2-7; D unresolved. CDR1 is SGDLS and CDR2 is YYNGEE in the germline V gene. V lost 4 bases and J lost 2, with 13 bases in between. This CDR3 has 14 residues. This chain's CDR3 is CASSSRPQTYEQYF. CDR3 DNA sequence: TGTGCCAGCAGCTCCCGACCGCAAACCTACGAGCAGTACTTC.

This clonotype occurred a few times. The rearrangement uses TRBV20-1 and TRBJ2-3; weak D call: TRBD2 (6 bases). Trimming shortened V by 3 bases and J by 2 bases, and 15 bases separated the two germline ends. Germline V gene data show CDR1 as DFQATT and CDR2 as SNEGSKA (reference sequence). The CDR3 runs 15 residues. The CDR3 region has the DNA TGCAGTGCTAGTGTAGGCGGGATGGACACAGATACGCAGTATTTT. Amino acid sequence: CSASVGGMDTDTQYF.

In its sample, this clonotype was seen a few times. CDR3 DNA: TGCAGTGCTAGAGATCCGTTAGCCAAAAACATTCAGTACTTC. Residues: CSARDPLAKNIQYF. The rearrangement uses TRBV20-1 and TRBJ2-4; D unresolved. The CDR3 sequence is 14 residues long. V was shortened by 0 bases and J by 0 bases, with 6 bases between the two germline ends. CDR1 and CDR2 from the germline V gene are DFQATT and SNEGSKA (reference sequence).

The chain is built from TRBV4-1 and TRBJ2-7, with D uncertain. The V gene's germline CDR1 is MGHRA and CDR2 YSYEKL. The germline V and J ends were trimmed by 0 bases and 0 bases, with 9 bases remaining between them. The CDR3 is made up of 15 amino acids. The CDR3 region is CASSQEESGSYEQYF. CDR3 coding DNA: TGCGCCAGCAGCCAAGAAGAGAGTGGCTCCTACGAGCAGTACTTC.

This clonotype was detected ten times or more. The rearrangement links TRBV6-1 to TRBJ2-7; 9 nucleotides align to TRBD2. From germline, CDR1 is MNHNS and CDR2 SASEGT. The CDR3 consists of 16 residues. J was trimmed by 0 bases and V by 6 bases; bases with no gene match: 9. This chain's CDR3 is CASSQSGRLSSYEQYF. CDR3 bases: TGTGCCAGCAGCCAGAGCGGGAGGCTCAGCTCCTACGAGCAGTACTTC.